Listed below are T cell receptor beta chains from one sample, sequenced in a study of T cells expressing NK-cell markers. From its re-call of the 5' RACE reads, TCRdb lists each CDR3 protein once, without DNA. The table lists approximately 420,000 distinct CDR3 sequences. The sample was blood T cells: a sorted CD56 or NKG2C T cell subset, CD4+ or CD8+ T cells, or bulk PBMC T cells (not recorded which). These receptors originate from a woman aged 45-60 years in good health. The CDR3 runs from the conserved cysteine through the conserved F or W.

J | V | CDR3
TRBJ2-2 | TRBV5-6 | CASSLEGDTGELFF
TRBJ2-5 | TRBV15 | CATSRDWRDQETQYF
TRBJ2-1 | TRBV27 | CASSLVGSEQFF
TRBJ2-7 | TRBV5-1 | CASSLARREGEQYF
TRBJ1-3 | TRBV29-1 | CSVGAVGNTIYF
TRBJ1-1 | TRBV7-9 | CASTWVGDSGEAFF
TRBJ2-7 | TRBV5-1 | CASSSGGSFEQYF
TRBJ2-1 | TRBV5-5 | CASSLRTQGEQFF
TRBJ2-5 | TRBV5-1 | CASRKPGLAGVETQYF
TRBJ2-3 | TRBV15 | CATSRDGGRLDTQYF
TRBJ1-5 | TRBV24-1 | CATKGRDNQPQHF
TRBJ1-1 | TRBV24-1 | CATSASEGAFGAFF
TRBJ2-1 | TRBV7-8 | CASSLRGTRRFF
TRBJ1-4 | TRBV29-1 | CSVEDDRAREKLFF
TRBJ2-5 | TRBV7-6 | CASSLSTGRYQETQYF
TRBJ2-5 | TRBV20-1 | CSARDRFGSGETQYF
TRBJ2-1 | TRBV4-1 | CASSQDRADPWTLEQFF
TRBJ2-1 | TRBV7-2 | CASSFSVSYNEQFF
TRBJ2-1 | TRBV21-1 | CASSGSHNEQFF
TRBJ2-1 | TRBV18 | CASSPLAPEQFF
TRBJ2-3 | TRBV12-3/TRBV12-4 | CASRGMTLPADTQYF
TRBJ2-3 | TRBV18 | CASSPLGSDTQYF
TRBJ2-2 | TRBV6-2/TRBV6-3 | CASSASGFTGELFF
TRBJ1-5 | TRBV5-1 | CASSLEGGPQPQHF
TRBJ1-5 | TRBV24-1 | CATSQGLGPQHF
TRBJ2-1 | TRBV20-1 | CSANRLAEGEQFF
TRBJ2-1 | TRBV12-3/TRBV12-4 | CASSWTSGRSRGEQFF
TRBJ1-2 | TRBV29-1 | CSVEDLRTGYGYTF
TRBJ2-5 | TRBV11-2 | CASSLRGTERKETQYF
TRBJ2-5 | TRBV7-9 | CASSPPPGQQETQYF
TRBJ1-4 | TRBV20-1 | CSAINRVNEKLFF
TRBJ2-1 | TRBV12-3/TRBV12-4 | CASSPRGLGPNNEQFF
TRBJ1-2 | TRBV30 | CAWSATTTGLVPYGYTF
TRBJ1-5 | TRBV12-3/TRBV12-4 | CASSSGTGGFQPQHF
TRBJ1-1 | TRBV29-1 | CSVDGTGLGRWAFF
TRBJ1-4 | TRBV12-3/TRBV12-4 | CASSSGQGASEKLFF
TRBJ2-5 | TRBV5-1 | CASSLMGREGLETQYF
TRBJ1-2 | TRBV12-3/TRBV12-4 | CASSSWVDRVGWGYTF
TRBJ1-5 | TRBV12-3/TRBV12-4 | CASSLAGDGNQPQHF
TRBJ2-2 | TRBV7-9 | CASSFAHPTGELFF
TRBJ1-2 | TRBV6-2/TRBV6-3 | CASSTQGNRHGYTF
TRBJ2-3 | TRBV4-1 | CASSQADRAVDTQYF
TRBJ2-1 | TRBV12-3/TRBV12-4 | CATKFGFYNEQFF
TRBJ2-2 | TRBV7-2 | CASSPGLAMGGELFF
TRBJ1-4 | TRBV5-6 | CASSLPGGSTNEKLFF
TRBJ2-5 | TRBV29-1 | CSVEGQIISGRWETQYF
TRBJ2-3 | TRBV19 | CASSGSGTDTQYF
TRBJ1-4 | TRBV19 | CASRGEGTNEKLFF
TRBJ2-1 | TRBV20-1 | CSARVVAGRSEQFF
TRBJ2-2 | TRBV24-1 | CATSDLLAGQTGELFF
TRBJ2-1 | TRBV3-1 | CASSQVLAGGNNEQFF
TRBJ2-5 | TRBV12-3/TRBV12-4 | CASSLAPGQGLETQYF
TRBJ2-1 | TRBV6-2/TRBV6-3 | CASTNRGTLLDEQFF
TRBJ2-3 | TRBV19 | CATEGTGSADTQYF
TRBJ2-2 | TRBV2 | CASRRLAPGELFF
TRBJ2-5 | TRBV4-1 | CASSQDLAGDTQYF